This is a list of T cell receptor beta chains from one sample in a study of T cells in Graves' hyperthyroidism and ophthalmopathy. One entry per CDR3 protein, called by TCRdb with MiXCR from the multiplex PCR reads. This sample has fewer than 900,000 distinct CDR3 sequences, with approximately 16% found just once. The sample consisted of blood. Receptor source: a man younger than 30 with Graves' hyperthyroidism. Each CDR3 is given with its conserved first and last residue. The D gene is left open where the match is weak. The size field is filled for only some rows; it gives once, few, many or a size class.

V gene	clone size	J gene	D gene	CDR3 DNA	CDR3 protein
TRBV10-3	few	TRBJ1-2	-	TGTGCCATCAGGATGACTGAAGGGGATGGCTACACCTTC	CAIRMTEGDGYTF
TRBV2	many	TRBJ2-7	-	TGTGCCAGCAGTGATAGGATCAGGTCGGCCTACGAGCAGTACTTC	CASSDRIRSAYEQYF
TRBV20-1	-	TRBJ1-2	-	TGCAGTGCTAGTCCCGGCAGGACCTCCTATGGCTACACCTTC	CSASPGRTSYGYTF
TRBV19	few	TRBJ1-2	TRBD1	TGTGCCAGTAGGAGGGACAGGGGTGACTATGGCTACACCTTC	CASRRDRGDYGYTF
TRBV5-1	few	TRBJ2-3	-	TGCGCCAGCCATCAGGGCCTTTCAACCACAGATACGCAGTATTTT	CASHQGLSTTDTQYF
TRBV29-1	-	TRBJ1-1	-	TGCAGCGTTGAGCCGACGGGACTCACTGAAGCTTTCTTT	CSVEPTGLTEAFF
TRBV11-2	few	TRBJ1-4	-	TGTGCCAGCAGCTTGTTTGCAGGGTCTAATGAAAAACTGTTTTTT	CASSLFAGSNEKLFF
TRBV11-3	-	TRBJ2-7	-	TGCGCCAGCAGCCAAGGGAGCACGATAGGGGAATTAGCCTACGAGCAGTACTTC	CASSQGSTIGELAYEQYF
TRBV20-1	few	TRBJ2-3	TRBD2	TGCAGTGCTTCCCCAGCGGGAGGAAAAGATACGCAGTATTTT	CSASPAGGKDTQYF
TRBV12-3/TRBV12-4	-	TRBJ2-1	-	TGTGCCAGCAGTTCCAGGGGGGCGGCCTACAATGAGCAGTTCTTC	CASSSRGAAYNEQFF
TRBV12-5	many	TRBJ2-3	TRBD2	TGTGCTAGTGGCCCTTGGAGCGGGAGTACCGGAGATACGCAGTATTTT	CASGPWSGSTGDTQYF
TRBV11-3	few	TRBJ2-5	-	TGTGCCAGCAGTCGACAGGTTCAGGAGACCCAGTACTTC	CASSRQVQETQYF
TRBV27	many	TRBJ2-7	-	TGTGCCAGCAGTGCGACGATCTCCTACGAGCAGTACTTC	CASSATISYEQYF
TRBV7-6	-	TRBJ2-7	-	TGTGCCAGCAGCCCGTCACAGGGGAGGGCCTACGAGCAGTACTTC	CASSPSQGRAYEQYF
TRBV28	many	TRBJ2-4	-	TGTGCCAGCAGTTTCTTCCTGAACCTAGCCAAAAACATTCAGTACTTC	CASSFFLNLAKNIQYF
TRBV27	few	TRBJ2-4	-	TGTGCCAGCAGTCCGGGACGGCTAGCCAAAAACATTCAGTACTTC	CASSPGRLAKNIQYF
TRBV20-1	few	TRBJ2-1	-	TGCAGTGCTACGGACAGCTCCTACAATGAGCAGTTCTTC	CSATDSSYNEQFF
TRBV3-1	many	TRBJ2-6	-	TGTGCCAGCAGCCAAGTCTTAGGTGGGGCCAACGTCCTGACTTTC	CASSQVLGGANVLTF
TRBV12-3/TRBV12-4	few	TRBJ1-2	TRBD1	TGTGCCAGCACCGTTTACGGGACAGGGCCTGGCTACACCTTC	CASTVYGTGPGYTF
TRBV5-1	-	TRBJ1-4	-	TGCGCCAGCAGAAACCGCGGGGGGGGCGAAAAACTGTTTTTT	CASRNRGGGEKLFF
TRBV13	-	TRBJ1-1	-	TGTGCCAGCAGCTTAGCGGGTGATGCTGAAGCTTTCTTT	CASSLAGDAEAFF
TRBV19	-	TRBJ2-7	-	TGTGCCAGTAGTAAAGGGCGTAGAGGCGAGCAGTACTTC	CASSKGRRGEQYF
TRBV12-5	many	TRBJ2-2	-	TGTGCTAGTGGTTTGGTACCTGGCGGGGAGCTGTTTTTT	CASGLVPGGELFF
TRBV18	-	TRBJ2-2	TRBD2	TGTGCCAGCTCACCCGGACTAGCGGGAGGAGCGAACACCGGGGAGCTGTTTTTT	CASSPGLAGGANTGELFF
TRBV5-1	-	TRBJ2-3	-	TGCGCCAGCAGCTTGGGAGGGACTCCAGATACGCAGTATTTT	CASSLGGTPDTQYF
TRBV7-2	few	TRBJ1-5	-	TGTGCCAGCAGCCGTTCACGGGGGGGCAATCAGCCCCAGCATTTT	CASSRSRGGNQPQHF
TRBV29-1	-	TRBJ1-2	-	TGCAGCGTTCCCCGGACAGAAAACTATGGCTACACCTTC	CSVPRTENYGYTF
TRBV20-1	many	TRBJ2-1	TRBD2	TGCAGTGCTAGGGACTTCTCTAGCGGGAGGGCTGGCTACAATGAGCAGTTCTTC	CSARDFSSGRAGYNEQFF
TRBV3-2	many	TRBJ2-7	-	TGTGCCAGCAGCTCGGGACCGATAGGTTCCTACGAGCAGTACTTC	CASSSGPIGSYEQYF
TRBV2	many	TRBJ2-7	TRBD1	TGTGCCGACCACCGACAGGGGGACCCTTACGAGCAGTACTTC	CADHRQGDPYEQYF
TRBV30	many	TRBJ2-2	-	TGTGCCTGGACCAGGGATACCGGGGAGCTGTTTTTT	CAWTRDTGELFF